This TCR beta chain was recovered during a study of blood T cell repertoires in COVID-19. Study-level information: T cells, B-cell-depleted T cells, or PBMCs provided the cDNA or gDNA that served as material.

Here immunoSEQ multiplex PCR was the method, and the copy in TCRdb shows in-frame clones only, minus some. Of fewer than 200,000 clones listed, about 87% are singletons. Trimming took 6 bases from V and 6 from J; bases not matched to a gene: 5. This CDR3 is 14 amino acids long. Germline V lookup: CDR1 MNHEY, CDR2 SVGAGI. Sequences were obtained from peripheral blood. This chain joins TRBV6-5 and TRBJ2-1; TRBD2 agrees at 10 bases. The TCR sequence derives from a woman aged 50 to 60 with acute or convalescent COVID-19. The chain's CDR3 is CASSHTSGINEQFF. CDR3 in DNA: TGTGCCAGCAGCCATACTAGCGGGATCAATGAGCAGTTCTTC.